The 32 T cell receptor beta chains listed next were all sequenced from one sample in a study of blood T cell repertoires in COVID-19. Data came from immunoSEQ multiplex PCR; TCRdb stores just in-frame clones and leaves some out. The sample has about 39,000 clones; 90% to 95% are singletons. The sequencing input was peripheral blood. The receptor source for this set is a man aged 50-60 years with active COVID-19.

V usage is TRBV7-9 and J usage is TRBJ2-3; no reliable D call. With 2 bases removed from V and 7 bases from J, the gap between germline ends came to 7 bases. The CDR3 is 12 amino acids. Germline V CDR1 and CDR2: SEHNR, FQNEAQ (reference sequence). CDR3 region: CASSLTSYTQYF. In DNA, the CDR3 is TGTGCCAGCAGCTTAACTTCTTATACGCAGTATTTT.

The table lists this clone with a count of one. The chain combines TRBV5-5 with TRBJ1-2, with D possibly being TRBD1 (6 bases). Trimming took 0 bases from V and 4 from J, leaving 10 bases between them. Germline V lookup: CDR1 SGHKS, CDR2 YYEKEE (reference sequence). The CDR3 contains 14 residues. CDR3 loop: CASSLAWTAYGYTF. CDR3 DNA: TGTGCCAGCAGCTTGGCGTGGACAGCCTATGGCTACACCTTC.

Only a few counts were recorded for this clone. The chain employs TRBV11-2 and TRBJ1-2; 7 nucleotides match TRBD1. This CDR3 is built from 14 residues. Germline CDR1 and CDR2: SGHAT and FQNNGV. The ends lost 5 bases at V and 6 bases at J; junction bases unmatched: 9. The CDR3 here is CASSPGTEFDGYTF. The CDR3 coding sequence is TGTGCCAGCAGCCCCGGGACAGAATTCGATGGCTACACCTTC.

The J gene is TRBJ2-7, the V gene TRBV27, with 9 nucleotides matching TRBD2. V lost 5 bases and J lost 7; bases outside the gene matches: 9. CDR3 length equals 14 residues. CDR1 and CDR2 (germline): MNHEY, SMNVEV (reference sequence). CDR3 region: CASSGLAGAGEQYF. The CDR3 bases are TGTGCCAGCAGTGGATTAGCGGGAGCGGGGGAGCAGTACTTC.

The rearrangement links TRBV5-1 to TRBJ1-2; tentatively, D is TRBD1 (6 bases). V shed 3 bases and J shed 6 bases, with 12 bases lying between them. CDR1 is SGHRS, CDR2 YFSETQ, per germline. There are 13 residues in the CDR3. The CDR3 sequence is CASSSLTGDGYTF. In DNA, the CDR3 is TGCGCCAGCAGCTCCCTGACAGGAGATGGCTACACCTTC.

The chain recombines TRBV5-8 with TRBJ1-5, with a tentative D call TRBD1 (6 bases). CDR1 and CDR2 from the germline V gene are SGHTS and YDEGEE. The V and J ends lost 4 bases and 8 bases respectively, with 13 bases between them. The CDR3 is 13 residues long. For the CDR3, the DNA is TGTGCCAGCAGCCTACAGGGTTTAGAGCCCCAGCATTTT. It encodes CASSLQGLEPQHF.

The CDR3 loop is CASSPDRFGYTF. The CDR3 DNA reads as TGTGCCAGCAGCCCGGACAGGTTCGGCTACACCTTC. This rearrangement joins TRBV6-5 to TRBJ1-2, with 7 nucleotides matching TRBD1. Germline CDR1 MNHEY, CDR2 SVGAGI. The CDR3 consists of 12 residues. Germline trimming cut 6 bases from V and 8 bases from J; bases unmatched to any gene: 6.

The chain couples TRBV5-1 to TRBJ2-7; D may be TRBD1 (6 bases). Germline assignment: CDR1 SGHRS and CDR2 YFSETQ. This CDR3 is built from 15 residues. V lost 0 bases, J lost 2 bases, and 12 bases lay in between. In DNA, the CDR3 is TGCGCCAGCAGCTTGGGCGTGAGGGGGACCTACGAGCAGTACTTC. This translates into CASSLGVRGTYEQYF. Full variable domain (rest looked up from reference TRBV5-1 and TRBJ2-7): KAGVTQTPRYLIKTRGQQVTLSCSPISGHRSVSWYQQTPGQGLQFLFEYFSETQRNKGNFPGRFSGRQFSNSRSEMNVSTLELGDSALYLCASSLGVRGTYEQYFGPGTRLTVT.

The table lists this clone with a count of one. CDR3 in DNA: TGTGCCAGCAGCTTCCGGGACAACCTTTATGGCTACACCTTC. Residues: CASSFRDNLYGYTF. The chain joins TRBV5-6 to TRBJ1-2, with a weak D call TRBD1 (6 bases). Trimming left V 2 bases short and J 5 bases short, with 13 bases between. CDR1 is SGHDT and CDR2 is YYEEEE in the germline V gene. This CDR3 contains 14 residues.

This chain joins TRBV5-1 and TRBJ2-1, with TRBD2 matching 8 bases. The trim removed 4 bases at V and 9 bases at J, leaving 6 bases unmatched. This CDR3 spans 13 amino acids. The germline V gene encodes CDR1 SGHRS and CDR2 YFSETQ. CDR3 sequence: CASSTGTRGEQFF. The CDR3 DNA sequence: TGCGCCAGCAGCACCGGGACTAGGGGTGAGCAGTTCTTC.

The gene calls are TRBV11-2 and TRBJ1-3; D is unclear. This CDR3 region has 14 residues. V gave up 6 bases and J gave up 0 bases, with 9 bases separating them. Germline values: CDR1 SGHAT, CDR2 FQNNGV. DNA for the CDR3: TGTGCCAGCAGTCCTAGTATCTCTGGAAACACCATATATTTT. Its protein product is CASSPSISGNTIYF.

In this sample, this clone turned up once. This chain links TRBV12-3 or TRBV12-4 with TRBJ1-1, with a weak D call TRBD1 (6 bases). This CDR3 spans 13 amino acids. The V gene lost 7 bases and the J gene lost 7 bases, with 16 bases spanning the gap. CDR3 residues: CASIEGQRGEAFF. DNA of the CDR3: TGTGCCAGCATCGAAGGACAGCGTGGTGAAGCTTTCTTT.

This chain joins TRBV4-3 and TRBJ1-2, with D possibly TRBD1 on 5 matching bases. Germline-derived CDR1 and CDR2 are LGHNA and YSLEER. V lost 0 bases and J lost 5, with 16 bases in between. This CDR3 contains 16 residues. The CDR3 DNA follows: TGCGCCAGCAGCCAAGAGGTTGCAGGGTACTTATATGGCTACACCTTC. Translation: CASSQEVAGYLYGYTF.

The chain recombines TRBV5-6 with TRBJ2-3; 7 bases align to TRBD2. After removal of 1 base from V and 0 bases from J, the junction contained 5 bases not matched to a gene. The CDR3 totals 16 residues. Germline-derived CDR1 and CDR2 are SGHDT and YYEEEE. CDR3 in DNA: TGTGCCAGCAGCTTGCGGGTAGCGGGTAGCACAGATACGCAGTATTTT. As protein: CASSLRVAGSTDTQYF.

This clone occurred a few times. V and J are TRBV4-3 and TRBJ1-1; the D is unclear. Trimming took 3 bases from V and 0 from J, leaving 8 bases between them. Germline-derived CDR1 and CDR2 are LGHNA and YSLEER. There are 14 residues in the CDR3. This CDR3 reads CASSHNGMNTEAFF. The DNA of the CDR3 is TGCGCCAGCAGCCACAACGGGATGAACACTGAAGCTTTCTTT.

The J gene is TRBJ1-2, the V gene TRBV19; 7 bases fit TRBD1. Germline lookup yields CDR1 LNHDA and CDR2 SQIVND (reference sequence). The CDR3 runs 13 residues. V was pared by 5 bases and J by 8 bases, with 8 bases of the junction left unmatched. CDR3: CASSSRGGRGYTF. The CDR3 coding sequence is TGTGCCAGTAGTTCCCGAGGGGGCCGGGGCTACACCTTC.

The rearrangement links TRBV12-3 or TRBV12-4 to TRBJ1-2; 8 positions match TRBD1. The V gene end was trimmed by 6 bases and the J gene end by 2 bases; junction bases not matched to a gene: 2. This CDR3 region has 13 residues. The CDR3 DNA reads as TGTGCCAGCAGGACAGGGGCGAACTATGGCTACACCTTC. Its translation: CASRTGANYGYTF.

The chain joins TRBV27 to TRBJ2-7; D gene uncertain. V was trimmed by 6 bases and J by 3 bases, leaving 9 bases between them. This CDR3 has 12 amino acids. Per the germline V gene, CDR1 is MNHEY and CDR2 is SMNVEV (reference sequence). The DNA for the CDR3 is TGTGCCAGCAGCAAGAACAGCTACGAGCAGTACTTC. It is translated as CASSKNSYEQYF.

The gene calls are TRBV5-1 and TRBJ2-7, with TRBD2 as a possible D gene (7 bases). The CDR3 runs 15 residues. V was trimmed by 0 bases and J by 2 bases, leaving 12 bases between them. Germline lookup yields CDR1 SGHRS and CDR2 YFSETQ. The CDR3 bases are TGCGCCAGCAGCTTGGCCGGGGGGCAGCCCTACGAGCAGTACTTC. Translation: CASSLAGGQPYEQYF.

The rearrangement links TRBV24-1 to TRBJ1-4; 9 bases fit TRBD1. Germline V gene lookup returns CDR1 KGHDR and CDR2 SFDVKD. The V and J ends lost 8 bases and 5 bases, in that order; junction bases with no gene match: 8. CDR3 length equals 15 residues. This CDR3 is CATKTGDRDNEKLFF. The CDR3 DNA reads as TGTGCCACCAAGACGGGGGACAGGGACAATGAAAAACTGTTTTTT.

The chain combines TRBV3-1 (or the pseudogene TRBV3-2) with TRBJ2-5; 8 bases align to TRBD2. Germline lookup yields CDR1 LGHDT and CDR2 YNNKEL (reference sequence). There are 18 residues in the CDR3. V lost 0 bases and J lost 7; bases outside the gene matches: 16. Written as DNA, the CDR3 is TGTGCCAGCAGCCAAGATCAAGGGCCGGCTCGGGGGGGTCGGACCCAGTACTTC. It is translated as CASSQDQGPARGGRTQYF.

The CDR3 DNA reads as TGTGCCACCAGCAGAGCCCGGGCGGGAGCAAGTGAGCAGTTCTTC. Translation gives CATSRARAGASEQFF. This chain links TRBV15 with TRBJ2-1; 7 nucleotides agree with TRBD2. The germline gives CDR1 LNHNV, CDR2 YYDKDF (reference sequence). This CDR3 is built from 15 residues. The ends lost 1 base at V and 9 bases at J; junction bases unmatched: 9.

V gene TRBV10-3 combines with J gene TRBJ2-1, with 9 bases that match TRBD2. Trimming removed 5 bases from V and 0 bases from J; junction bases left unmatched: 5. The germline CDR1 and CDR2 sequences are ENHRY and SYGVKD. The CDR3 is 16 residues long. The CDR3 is CAISPLAGSSYNEQFF. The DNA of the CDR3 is TGTGCCATCAGTCCTCTAGCGGGGAGCTCCTACAATGAGCAGTTCTTC.

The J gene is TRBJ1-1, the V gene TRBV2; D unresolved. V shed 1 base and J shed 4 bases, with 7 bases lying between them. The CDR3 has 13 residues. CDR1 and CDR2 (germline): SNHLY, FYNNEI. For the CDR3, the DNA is TGTGCCAGCAGTGAAGAATCCCTCACTGAAGCTTTCTTT. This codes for CASSEESLTEAFF.

The CDR3 bases are TGTGCCATCGTGGACAGGGCGGATGAAAAACTGTTTTTT. This translates into CAIVDRADEKLFF. J is TRBJ1-4 and V is TRBV24-1; 8 bases match TRBD1. CDR3 length equals 13 residues. V trimming: 11 bases; J trimming: 6 bases; junction bases outside the gene matches: 7. CDR1 is KGHDR, CDR2 SFDVKD, per germline.

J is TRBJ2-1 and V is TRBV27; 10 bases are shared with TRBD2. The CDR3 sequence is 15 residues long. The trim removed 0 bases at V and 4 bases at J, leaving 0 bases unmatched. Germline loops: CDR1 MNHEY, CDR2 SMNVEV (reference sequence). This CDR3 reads CASSLSTSGYNEQFF. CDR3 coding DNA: TGTGCCAGCAGTTTATCGACTAGCGGGTACAATGAGCAGTTCTTC.

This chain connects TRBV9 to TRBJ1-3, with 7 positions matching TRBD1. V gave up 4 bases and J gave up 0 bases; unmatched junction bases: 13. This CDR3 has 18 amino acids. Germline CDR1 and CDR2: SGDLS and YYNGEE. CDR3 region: CASSSGGGQQISGNTIYF. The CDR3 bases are TGTGCCAGCAGCTCAGGAGGGGGACAGCAAATCTCTGGAAACACCATATATTTT.

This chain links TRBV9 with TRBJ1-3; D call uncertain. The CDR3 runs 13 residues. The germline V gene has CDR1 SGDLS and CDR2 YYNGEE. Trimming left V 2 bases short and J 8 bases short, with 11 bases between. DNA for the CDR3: TGTGCCAGCAGCGTGGCCCCGAGGGACACCATATATTTT. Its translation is CASSVAPRDTIYF. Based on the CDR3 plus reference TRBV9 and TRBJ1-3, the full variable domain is DSGVTQTPKHLITATGQRVTLRCSPRSGDLSVYWYQQSLDQGLQFLIQYYNGEERAKGNILERFSAQQFPDLHSELNLSSLELGDSALYFCASSVAPRDTIYFGEGSWLTVV.

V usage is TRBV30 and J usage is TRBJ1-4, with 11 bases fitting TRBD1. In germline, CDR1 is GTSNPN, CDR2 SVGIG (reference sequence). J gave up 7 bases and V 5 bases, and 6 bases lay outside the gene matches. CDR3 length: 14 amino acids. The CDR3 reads CAWVGGQGGEKLFF. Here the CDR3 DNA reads TGTGCCTGGGTAGGGGGACAGGGGGGTGAAAAACTGTTTTTT. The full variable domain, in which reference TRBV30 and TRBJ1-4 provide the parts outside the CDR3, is SQTIHQWPATLVQPVGSPLSLECTVEGTSNPNLYWYRQAAGRGLQLLFYSVGIGQISSEVPQNLSASRPQDRQFILSSKKLLLSDSGFYLCAWVGGQGGEKLFFGSGTQLSVL.

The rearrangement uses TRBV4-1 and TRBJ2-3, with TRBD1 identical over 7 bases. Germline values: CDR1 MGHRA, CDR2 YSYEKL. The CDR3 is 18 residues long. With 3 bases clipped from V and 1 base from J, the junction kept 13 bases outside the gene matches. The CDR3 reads CASSHLWGQLSGTDTQYF. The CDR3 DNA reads TGCGCCAGCAGCCACCTCTGGGGACAGTTATCTGGCACAGATACGCAGTATTTT.

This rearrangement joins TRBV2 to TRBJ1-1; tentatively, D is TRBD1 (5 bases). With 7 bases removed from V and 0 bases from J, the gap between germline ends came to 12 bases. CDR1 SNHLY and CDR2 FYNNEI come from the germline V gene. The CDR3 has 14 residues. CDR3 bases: TGTGCCAGCACCCCAGGGTACATGAACACTGAAGCTTTCTTT. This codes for CASTPGYMNTEAFF.

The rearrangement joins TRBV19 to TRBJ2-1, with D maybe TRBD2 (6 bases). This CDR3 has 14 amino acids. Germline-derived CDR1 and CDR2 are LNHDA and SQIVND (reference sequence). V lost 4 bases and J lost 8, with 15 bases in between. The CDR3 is CASSRLALWDEQFF. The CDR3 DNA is TGTGCCAGTAGTAGGCTAGCGTTGTGGGATGAGCAGTTCTTC. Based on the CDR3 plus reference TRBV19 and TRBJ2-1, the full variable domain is DGGITQSPKYLFRKEGQNVTLSCEQNLNHDAMYWYRQDPGQGLRLIYYSQIVNDFQKGDIAEGYSVSREKKESFPLTVTSAQKNPTAFYLCASSRLALWDEQFFGPGTRLTVL.